These 20 T cell receptor beta chains share one sample of origin, sequenced in a study of T cell responses to AZD1222 COVID-19 vaccine. Generated by immunoSEQ multiplex PCR, the TCRdb table keeps only in-frame clones and is missing some. Of 95,000 to 150,000 clones detected, more than 80% appear once; the ten largest clones hold approximately 3.3%. This specimen consisted of peripheral blood, obtained on day 0 of AZD1222 vaccination. Receptors were obtained from an adult in good health.

The rearrangement uses TRBV7-2 and TRBJ2-5; tentative D call: TRBD1 (6 bases). The CDR3 is made up of 15 amino acids. CDR1 and CDR2 (germline): SGHTA, FQGNSA. V was clipped by 5 bases and J by 1 base, with 14 bases between them. The CDR3 nucleotides read TGTGCCAGCAGCCAACTGACAGGACCCCAAGAGACCCAGTACTTC. Residues: CASSQLTGPQETQYF.

The chain uses TRBV11-2 and TRBJ1-1; possible D gene TRBD1, 5 bases. The ends were cut back, 0 bases at V and 3 bases at J, with 8 bases in the middle. The germline V gene encodes CDR1 SGHAT and CDR2 FQNNGV. The CDR3 is 14 residues long. The CDR3 sequence is CASSLDQGDTEAFF. CDR3 nucleotides: TGTGCCAGCAGCTTAGATCAGGGAGACACTGAAGCTTTCTTT.

The chain combines TRBV2 with TRBJ2-7, with 9 bases lining up with TRBD2. The CDR3 runs 14 residues. V gave up 3 bases and J gave up 3 bases; unmatched junction bases: 3. Per the germline V gene, CDR1 is SNHLY and CDR2 is FYNNEI. For the CDR3, the DNA is TGTGCCAGCAGTGAGCGGGAGGGCCGCTACGAGCAGTACTTC. Residues: CASSEREGRYEQYF.

The J gene is TRBJ2-2, the V gene TRBV6-1, with 8 bases matching TRBD1. The germline V gene encodes CDR1 MNHNS and CDR2 SASEGT. The CDR3 spans 16 residues. V lost 2 bases, J lost 4 bases, and 6 bases stayed unmatched. The CDR3 DNA reads as TGTGCCAGCAGTGAAAGCAGGGGGCTCCCCACCGGGGAGCTGTTTTTT. This translates into CASSESRGLPTGELFF.

The genes are TRBV2 and TRBJ2-1; 8 bases line up with TRBD1. Germline loops: CDR1 SNHLY, CDR2 FYNNEI. The CDR3 length is 12 residues. Losses at the gene ends were 5 bases for V and 9 bases for J; bases not matched to a gene: 3. Here the CDR3 reads CASSPTGGEQFF. The CDR3 DNA follows: TGTGCCAGCAGTCCAACAGGGGGTGAGCAGTTCTTC.

V gene TRBV29-1 combines with J gene TRBJ2-2; 9 nucleotides align to TRBD2. The CDR3 extends over 13 amino acids. The germline V gene has CDR1 SQVTM and CDR2 ANQGSEA. The ends lost 7 bases at V and 7 bases at J; junction bases unmatched: 7. Here the CDR3 reads CSARAGGIGELFF. The CDR3 DNA reads as TGCAGCGCACGAGCGGGAGGAATCGGGGAGCTGTTTTTT.

This chain links TRBV4-3 with TRBJ1-2, with TRBD1 identical over 7 bases. With V trimmed by 4 bases and J by 0 bases, 2 bases remained unmatched. The CDR3 length is 14 residues. The V gene's germline CDR1 is LGHNA and CDR2 YSLEER. The DNA for the CDR3 is TGCGCCAGCAGCCGGACAGGAACTAACTATGGCTACACCTTC. The encoded protein is CASSRTGTNYGYTF.

The chain joins TRBV11-3 to TRBJ2-3; 9 bases map to TRBD2. This CDR3 is 18 amino acids long. Germline loops: CDR1 SGHNT, CDR2 YENEEA. J lost 0 bases, V lost 1 base, and 8 bases had no gene match. The CDR3 coding sequence is TGTGCCAGCAGCTTAGGGGTTAGCGGGAGCATGAGCACAGATACGCAGTATTTT. It translates to CASSLGVSGSMSTDTQYF.

The rearrangement joins TRBV27 to TRBJ2-7; 8 bases align to TRBD2. Germline CDR1 reads MNHEY; CDR2 reads SMNVEV (reference sequence). V shed 5 bases and J 2 bases; nucleotides not matched to a gene: 11. The CDR3 is made up of 16 amino acids. The DNA for the CDR3 is TGTGCCAGCAGTAGAGGGAGAGCGGGAGCGCCCTACGAGCAGTACTTC. It yields the protein CASSRGRAGAPYEQYF.

This chain uses TRBV6-5 with TRBJ1-2, with D possibly TRBD1 on 5 matching bases. Germline lookup yields CDR1 MNHEY and CDR2 SVGAGI. V dropped 0 bases and J dropped 5 bases, with 7 bases sitting between them. This CDR3 has 13 residues. The CDR3 sequence is CASSYSWGYGYTF. The CDR3 DNA follows: TGTGCCAGCAGTTACTCATGGGGGTATGGCTACACCTTC.

Only one count was recorded for this clone. J is TRBJ2-5 and V is TRBV19; the match to TRBD1 covers 10 bases. The CDR3 spans 14 residues. In germline, CDR1 is LNHDA, CDR2 SQIVND (reference sequence). Trimming at V came to 5 bases and at J to 5 bases, leaving 5 bases not matched to a gene. CDR3 DNA sequence: TGTGCCAGTAGTCGGTGGACAGGGGGGGAGACCCAGTACTTC. It is translated as CASSRWTGGETQYF.

This chain uses TRBV7-8 with TRBJ1-4; D is possibly TRBD1 (5 bases). From germline, CDR1 is SGHVS and CDR2 FQNEAQ. The CDR3 runs to 14 residues. Trimming shortened V by 1 base and J by 11 bases, and 14 bases separated the two germline ends. CDR3 protein: CASSLGRGGWKLFF. The CDR3 DNA reads TGTGCCAGCAGCTTAGGAAGGGGCGGGTGGAAACTGTTTTTT.

This sequence joins TRBV7-9 and TRBJ2-7; D remains unclear. V lost 3 bases and J lost 4, with 7 bases in between. Germline CDR1 SEHNR, CDR2 FQNEAQ (reference sequence). This CDR3 contains 12 residues. This chain's CDR3 is CASSFEVYEQYF. As DNA, the CDR3 is TGTGCCAGCAGCTTTGAGGTTTACGAGCAGTACTTC.

The J gene is TRBJ2-1, the V gene TRBV30; D is unclear. Trimming shortened V by 1 base and J by 5 bases, and 6 bases separated the two germline ends. The CDR3 is 12 residues long. Looked up from germline, CDR1 is GTSNPN and CDR2 is SVGIG (reference sequence). CDR3 in DNA: TGTGCCTGGAGTGGTACTCACAATGAGCAGTTCTTC. Protein: CAWSGTHNEQFF. The full variable domain, completed using reference TRBV30 and TRBJ2-1, is SQTIHQWPATLVQPVGSPLSLECTVEGTSNPNLYWYRQAAGRGLQLLFYSVGIGQISSEVPQNLSASRPQDRQFILSSKKLLLSDSGFYLCAWSGTHNEQFFGPGTRLTVL.

This clone is a singleton in its sample. CDR3 bases: TGTGCCAGCAGCCAAGATGGGGGACAGGGGGCGGATGAGCAGTTCTTC. Its translation is CASSQDGGQGADEQFF. This chain joins TRBV14 and TRBJ2-1, with 12 bases identical to TRBD1. The V gene end was trimmed by 0 bases and the J gene end by 8 bases; junction bases not matched to a gene: 5. The CDR3 has 16 residues. Germline V gene lookup returns CDR1 SGHDN and CDR2 FVKESK.

The chain uses TRBV7-8 and TRBJ2-3, with TRBD2 matching over 9 bases. The V gene's germline CDR1 is SGHVS and CDR2 FQNEAQ. The CDR3 is 18 residues long. V shed 1 base and J 6 bases; nucleotides not matched to a gene: 14. Here the CDR3 reads CASSLVRLAGLWGDTQYF. CDR3 nucleotides: TGTGCCAGCAGCTTAGTCAGGCTAGCGGGACTATGGGGGGATACGCAGTATTTT.

CDR3 loop: CASSLGQGQTGELFF. DNA of the CDR3: TGTGCCAGCAGCTTGGGACAGGGACAAACCGGGGAGCTGTTTTTT. The rearrangement links TRBV5-4 to TRBJ2-2, with 7 bases that match TRBD1. Germline assignment: CDR1 SGHNT and CDR2 YYREEE (reference sequence). This CDR3 contains 15 residues. J gave up 5 bases and V 0 bases, and 4 bases lay outside the gene matches.

The V and J genes are TRBV5-1 and TRBJ1-2, with 7 bases fitting TRBD1. Per germline, CDR1 SGHRS and CDR2 YFSETQ. V lost 0 bases to trimming and J lost 6 bases; unmatched junction nucleotides: 5. The CDR3 is 14 residues long. The CDR3 coding sequence is TGCGCCAGCAGCTTGGGACAGGGAGGCCATGGCTACACCTTC. The encoded protein is CASSLGQGGHGYTF.

This clone was observed a single time. The gene calls are TRBV6-2 or TRBV6-3 and TRBJ2-5; D is tentatively TRBD1 or TRBD2 (5 bases each). The CDR3 is 13 amino acids. Germline assignment: CDR1 MNHEY and CDR2 SVGEGT. Trimming shortened V by 6 bases and J by 1 base, and 9 bases separated the two germline ends. CDR3 sequence reads: CASSRDGQETQYF. CDR3 in DNA: TGTGCCAGCAGCCGGGACGGCCAAGAGACCCAGTACTTC.

The chain employs TRBV9 and TRBJ2-3; D might be TRBD2 (5 bases). Germline CDR1 SGDLS, CDR2 YYNGEE. The CDR3 sequence is 15 residues long. V dropped 5 bases and J dropped 2 bases, with 15 bases sitting between them. CDR3 protein: CASSPSGFNTDTQYF. CDR3 in DNA: TGTGCCAGCAGTCCAAGCGGTTTTAACACAGATACGCAGTATTTT.